The entry below gives a single T cell receptor (beta chain) sequence along with its context. Antigen: not known. Libraries were prepared by immunoSEQ multiplex PCR; TCRdb keeps only in-frame clonotypes and omits some of them. The sample lists fewer than 100,000 clones; approximately 90% were seen once. This record belongs to a study of Tregs in tolerant kidney transplant recipients. Study-wide results and caveats: For some patients, primers changed over time, blocking nucleotide-level comparison.

V dropped 8 bases and J dropped 6 bases, with 20 bases sitting between them. Germline V lookup: CDR1 GTSNPN, CDR2 SVGIG (reference sequence). CDR3 size: 13 residues. This clonotype was obtained from a human donor who received a combined kidney and bone marrow transplant. The chain links TRBV30 to TRBJ2-7; D uncertain. This sample comprised Tregs from blood, obtained before the transplant. CDR3 nucleotide sequence: TGTGCCGCCTCACCCACGACGGGTGCCGAGCAGTACTTC. It yields the protein CAASPTTGAEQYF.